This entry lists 27 T cell receptor beta chains sequenced from one sample in a study of CD8 T cell repertoires and HIV-1 epitope variants (dated by TCRdb to between 2020 and 2021). The library was built by means of the immunoSEQ multiplex PCR assay. The source is immuneACCESS, and TCRdb retained only in-frame sequences with V and J called. Part of the clones is not carried over; for the studies checked, unresolved V genes explain less than half of this, and the remainder is unexplained. Within this sample are about 5,300 clones, with 50% to 80% of them counted one time only. 40% to 55% of the sample comes from the top ten. No cognate antigen is known for these TCRs. The sample taken for sequencing was cultured CD8+ T cells derived from PBMCs. The receptor source for this set is a male donor with HIV.

J is TRBJ2-1 and V is TRBV27; 8 bases agree with TRBD2. CDR3 size: 15 residues. In germline, CDR1 is MNHEY, CDR2 SMNVEV (reference sequence). V was clipped by 6 bases and J by 6 bases; unmatched bases: 10. The CDR3 DNA sequence: TGTGCCAGCAGCCTAACTGGCGGGGGGAGCAATGAGCAGTTCTTC. This codes for CASSLTGGGSNEQFF.

CDR3 in amino acids: CSVEDPDVNEKLFF. The CDR3, as DNA: TGCAGCGTTGAAGATCCTGACGTTAATGAAAAACTGTTTTTT. The gene calls are TRBV29-1 and TRBJ1-4; D call uncertain. The CDR3 is made up of 14 amino acids. Germline V gene sequence: CDR1 SQVTM, CDR2 ANQGSEA. V lost 0 bases and J lost 4, with 9 bases in between.

The V call is TRBV7-9, the J call TRBJ1-5, with D possibly TRBD1 on 6 matching bases. V shed 4 bases and J shed 5 bases, with 12 bases lying between them. The CDR3 loop spans 14 amino acids. Germline V gene data show CDR1 as SEHNR and CDR2 as FQNEAQ (reference sequence). CDR3 sequence reads: CASSWDTADQPQHF. CDR3 DNA: TGTGCCAGCAGCTGGGACACCGCGGATCAGCCCCAGCATTTT.

This clone showed up just a few times. The chain couples TRBV9 to TRBJ1-5, with TRBD1 matching over 7 bases. CDR1 and CDR2 (germline): SGDLS, YYNGEE. CDR3 length equals 15 residues. Losses at the gene ends were 2 bases for V and 0 bases for J; bases not matched to a gene: 2. The DNA for the CDR3 is TGTGCCAGCAGCGTGACAGGGTCTAGCAATCAGCCCCAGCATTTT. Encoded protein: CASSVTGSSNQPQHF. Using reference TRBV9 and TRBJ1-5 for the parts outside the CDR3, the full variable domain is DSGVTQTPKHLITATGQRVTLRCSPRSGDLSVYWYQQSLDQGLQFLIQYYNGEERAKGNILERFSAQQFPDLHSELNLSSLELGDSALYFCASSVTGSSNQPQHFGDGTRLSIL.

The chain uses TRBV4-3 and TRBJ1-6; weak D call: TRBD1 (5 bases). Germline values: CDR1 LGHNA, CDR2 YSLEER. The CDR3 extends over 16 amino acids. V was clipped by 1 base and J by 2 bases, with 9 bases between them. CDR3 bases: TGCGCCAGCAGCCAAGCAGGGACCCCCTATAATTCACCCCTCCACTTT. It codes for CASSQAGTPYNSPLHF.

The chain carries TRBV5-6 and TRBJ2-1; tentatively, D is TRBD2 (5 bases). The CDR3 runs 14 residues. Germline CDR1 SGHDT, CDR2 YYEEEE. V lost 0 bases to trimming and J lost 5 bases, with 9 bases between them. The CDR3 nucleotides read TGTGCCAGCAGCTTGGGGGGAGCGGACAATGAGCAGTTCTTC. It is translated as CASSLGGADNEQFF.

The V gene is TRBV6-5, the J gene TRBJ1-1, with TRBD1 as a possible D gene (6 bases). The CDR3 covers 13 residues. The germline gives CDR1 MNHEY, CDR2 SVGAGI. V dropped 5 bases and J dropped 7 bases, with 14 bases sitting between them. In DNA, the CDR3 is TGTGCCAGCAGTCCAAGACAGGCTGGTGAAGCTTTCTTT. It translates to CASSPRQAGEAFF.

This rearrangement joins TRBV7-3 to TRBJ1-1; D is unresolved. V lost 6 bases and J lost 1, with 9 bases in between. Germline CDR1 is SGHTA and CDR2 is FQGTGA. The CDR3 is 13 residues long. The CDR3 DNA reads as TGTGCCAGCAGGGACTCAGGGAACACTGAAGCTTTCTTT. This gives the protein CASRDSGNTEAFF.

In this sample, this clone turned up a few times. The chain couples TRBV2 to TRBJ2-7, with a possible D match to TRBD1 (6 bases). Per the germline V gene, CDR1 is SNHLY and CDR2 is FYNNEI. V was pared by 6 bases and J by 5 bases, with 14 bases between. The CDR3 is 13 residues long. CDR3 coding DNA: TGTGCCAGCAGAGGGACACCCTATAACGAGCAGTACTTC. Residues: CASRGTPYNEQYF.

The chain employs TRBV19 and TRBJ2-1; D remains ambiguous. Trimming shortened V by 1 base and J by 10 bases, and 11 bases separated the two germline ends. Germline CDR1 and CDR2: LNHDA and SQIVND (reference sequence). This CDR3 has 13 amino acids. The CDR3 sequence: CASSIVADREQFF. CDR3 DNA sequence: TGTGCCAGTAGTATAGTAGCTGATAGGGAGCAGTTCTTC.

This rearrangement joins TRBV15 to TRBJ2-7; 9 nucleotides match TRBD2. The V gene end was trimmed by 1 base and the J gene end by 2 bases; junction bases not matched to a gene: 9. The V gene's germline CDR1 is LNHNV and CDR2 YYDKDF (reference sequence). CDR3 length equals 17 residues. DNA for the CDR3: TGTGCCACCAGCAGAGCGGGGGTAGCGGGAGACGCCTACGAGCAGTACTTC. As protein: CATSRAGVAGDAYEQYF.

This clone was detected a few times. The chain combines TRBV19 with TRBJ2-2; tentatively, D is TRBD1 or TRBD2 (5 bases each). Germline CDR1 is LNHDA and CDR2 is SQIVND (reference sequence). V lost 8 bases and J 3 bases, leaving 10 bases between the germline ends. The CDR3 is made up of 13 amino acids. CDR3 nucleotides: TGTGCCAGTGGGTGGGGGTACACCGGGGAGCTGTTTTTT. It is translated as CASGWGYTGELFF.

This clone was picked up a small number of times. The chain combines TRBV7-6 with TRBJ1-1; 8 positions match TRBD1. The CDR3 spans 16 residues. Losses at the gene ends were 5 bases for V and 0 bases for J; bases not matched to a gene: 8. The germline CDR1 and CDR2 sequences are SGHVS and FNYEAQ. The CDR3 here is CASSQRSDRVNTEAFF. The CDR3 bases are TGTGCCAGCAGCCAACGGTCGGACAGGGTGAACACTGAAGCTTTCTTT.

This clone is judged medium-sized (0.01 to 0.1%). The junction departs from germline at one end; a sequencing error may be responsible. This chain connects TRBV5-6 to TRBJ2-7; 8 bases agree with TRBD2. The CDR3 consists of 14 residues. Germline CDR1 SGHDT, CDR2 YYEEEE. The CDR3 nucleotides are TGTGCCAGCAGCGCGGGACTAGGTTCCTCCGAGCAGTACTTC. Amino acid sequence: CASSAGLGSSEQYF.

The chain couples TRBV7-3 to TRBJ2-3; 10 bases are shared with TRBD2. The CDR3 totals 16 residues. Germline V lookup: CDR1 SGHTA, CDR2 FQGTGA. Trimming at V came to 5 bases and at J to 5 bases, leaving 10 bases not matched to a gene. The DNA for the CDR3 is TGTGCCAGCAGCCCGACCTTAGCGGGGGGCGGAGATACGCAGTATTTT. Translating gives CASSPTLAGGGDTQYF.

This chain joins TRBV7-4 and TRBJ2-1; D gene unclear. The CDR3 extends over 13 amino acids. Germline loops: CDR1 SGHVT, CDR2 SQSDAQ. Deletions cut 1 base from V and 9 bases from J, with 10 bases between. The CDR3 DNA reads as TGTGCCAGCAGCTTAGACGGTGCCAGTGAGCAGTTCTTC. Encoded protein: CASSLDGASEQFF.

CDR3 DNA: TGCGCCAGCAGCCATTTCCTTTTGGGGACTGGGGCCCAGCCCCAGCATTTT. It specifies CASSHFLLGTGAQPQHF. The chain recombines TRBV4-3 with TRBJ1-5; a weak D match, TRBD1 (5 bases). Germline V gene sequence: CDR1 LGHNA, CDR2 YSLEER. Trimming removed 3 bases from V and 7 bases from J, with 22 bases in between. The CDR3 runs 17 residues.

The chain joins TRBV5-1 to TRBJ2-2, with 7 positions matching TRBD1. Trimming cost V 7 bases and J 5 bases; bases outside gene matches: 11. The CDR3 is 15 amino acids. Germline-derived CDR1 and CDR2 are SGHRS and YFSETQ. CDR3 in amino acids: CASQILGGMTGELFF. The CDR3 bases are TGCGCCAGCCAAATCCTAGGGGGCATGACCGGGGAGCTGTTTTTT.

The rearrangement uses TRBV5-1 and TRBJ2-1; D not certain. This CDR3 is 12 amino acids long. Per germline, CDR1 SGHRS and CDR2 YFSETQ. Trimming removed 0 bases from V and 8 bases from J, with 6 bases in between. CDR3: CASSLAPHEQFF. The CDR3 DNA reads as TGCGCCAGCAGCTTGGCTCCTCATGAGCAGTTCTTC.

The J gene is TRBJ1-2, the V gene TRBV5-1, with D possibly being TRBD1 (6 bases). This CDR3 spans 12 amino acids. Germline V CDR1 and CDR2: SGHRS, YFSETQ. V lost 4 bases and J 8 bases, leaving 12 bases between the germline ends. CDR3 nucleotide sequence: TGCGCCAGCAGCCTCGGGGGCGGGGGCTACACCTTC. It translates to CASSLGGGGYTF.

This clone was observed a few times. The rearrangement links TRBV28 to TRBJ2-1, with 8 bases that match TRBD2. Germline CDR1 and CDR2: MDHEN and SYDVKM. Trimming cost V 7 bases and J 2 bases; bases outside gene matches: 4. This CDR3 contains 14 residues. The CDR3 DNA is TGTGCCAGCACTAGCGGGCGGACCTACAATGAGCAGTTCTTC. This encodes CASTSGRTYNEQFF. Filled out from reference TRBV28 and TRBJ2-1, the complete variable domain reads DVKVTQSSRYLVKRTGEKVFLECVQDMDHENMFWYRQDPGLGLRLIYFSYDVKMKEKGDIPEGYSVSREKKERFSLILESASTNQTSMYLCASTSGRTYNEQFFGPGTRLTVL.

The chain employs TRBV11-3 and TRBJ1-1; D unclear. This CDR3 is built from 13 residues. The V end lost 3 bases, the J end lost 1 base, and 6 bases lay between the germline ends. The germline gives CDR1 SGHNT, CDR2 YENEEA. As DNA, the CDR3 is TGTGCCAGCAGCTTCGCCGGGAACACTGAAGCTTTCTTT. This sequence encodes CASSFAGNTEAFF.

The chain employs TRBV18 and TRBJ2-1; 14 bases fit TRBD2. Germline values: CDR1 KGHSH, CDR2 LQKENI. Losses at the gene ends were 3 bases for V and 10 bases for J; bases not matched to a gene: 5. This CDR3 is built from 15 residues. CDR3 sequence: CASSPGTSGGNEQFF. The CDR3 DNA reads as TGTGCCAGCTCACCCGGGACTAGCGGGGGTAACGAGCAGTTCTTC.

V is TRBV5-4 and J is TRBJ2-7; possibly TRBD1 for D (6 bases). This CDR3 contains 13 residues. The V end was cut by 2 bases, the J end by 6 bases, with 12 bases between. In germline, CDR1 is SGHNT, CDR2 YYREEE (reference sequence). The CDR3 DNA follows: TGTGCCAGCAGCTTCGGACAGTCTGGCGAGCAGTACTTC. Translation: CASSFGQSGEQYF. The entire variable domain, with the rest obtained from reference TRBV5-4 and TRBJ2-7, is as follows: ETGVTQSPTHLIKTRGQQVTLRCSSQSGHNTVSWYQQALGQGPQFIFQYYREEENGRGNFPPRFSGLQFPNYSSELNVNALELDDSALYLCASSFGQSGEQYFGPGTRLTVT.

The V and J genes are TRBV7-2 and TRBJ1-1; no clear D. This CDR3 comprises 14 residues. Trimming took off 3 bases at V and 1 base at J, with 9 bases between the two ends. From germline, CDR1 is SGHTA and CDR2 FQGNSA. CDR3 bases: TGTGCCAGCAGCTTTGGCCGGGGGAACACTGAAGCTTTCTTT. Translated, it gives CASSFGRGNTEAFF. Using reference TRBV7-2 and TRBJ1-1 for the parts outside the CDR3, the full variable domain is GAGVSQSPSNKVTEKGKDVELRCDPISGHTALYWYRQSLGQGLEFLIYFQGNSAPDKSGLPSDRFSAERTGGSVSTLTIQRTQQEDSAVYLCASSFGRGNTEAFFGQGTRLTVV.

The genes are TRBV7-8 and TRBJ2-7; D is unresolved. The CDR3 totals 13 residues. The germline CDR1 and CDR2 sequences are SGHVS and FQNEAQ. Deletions cut 7 bases from V and 3 bases from J, with 13 bases between. The CDR3 sequence: CASTGSPSYEQYF. In nucleotides, the CDR3 is TGTGCCAGCACAGGATCTCCAAGCTACGAGCAGTACTTC. The complete variable domain, with remaining parts taken from reference TRBV7-8 and TRBJ2-7, reads GAGVSQSPRYKVAKRGQDVALRCDPISGHVSLFWYQQALGQGPEFLTYFQNEAQLDKSGLPSDRFFAERPEGSVSTLKIQRTQQEDSAVYLCASTGSPSYEQYFGPGTRLTVT.

The V and J genes are TRBV28 and TRBJ1-1; D is perhaps TRBD1 (5 bases). The CDR3 loop spans 13 amino acids. Deletions cut 7 bases from V and 3 bases from J, with 12 bases between. CDR1 and CDR2 from the germline V gene are MDHEN and SYDVKM. CDR3 bases: TGTGCCAGCACCATAAGGGGATACACTGAAGCTTTCTTT. Amino acids: CASTIRGYTEAFF.